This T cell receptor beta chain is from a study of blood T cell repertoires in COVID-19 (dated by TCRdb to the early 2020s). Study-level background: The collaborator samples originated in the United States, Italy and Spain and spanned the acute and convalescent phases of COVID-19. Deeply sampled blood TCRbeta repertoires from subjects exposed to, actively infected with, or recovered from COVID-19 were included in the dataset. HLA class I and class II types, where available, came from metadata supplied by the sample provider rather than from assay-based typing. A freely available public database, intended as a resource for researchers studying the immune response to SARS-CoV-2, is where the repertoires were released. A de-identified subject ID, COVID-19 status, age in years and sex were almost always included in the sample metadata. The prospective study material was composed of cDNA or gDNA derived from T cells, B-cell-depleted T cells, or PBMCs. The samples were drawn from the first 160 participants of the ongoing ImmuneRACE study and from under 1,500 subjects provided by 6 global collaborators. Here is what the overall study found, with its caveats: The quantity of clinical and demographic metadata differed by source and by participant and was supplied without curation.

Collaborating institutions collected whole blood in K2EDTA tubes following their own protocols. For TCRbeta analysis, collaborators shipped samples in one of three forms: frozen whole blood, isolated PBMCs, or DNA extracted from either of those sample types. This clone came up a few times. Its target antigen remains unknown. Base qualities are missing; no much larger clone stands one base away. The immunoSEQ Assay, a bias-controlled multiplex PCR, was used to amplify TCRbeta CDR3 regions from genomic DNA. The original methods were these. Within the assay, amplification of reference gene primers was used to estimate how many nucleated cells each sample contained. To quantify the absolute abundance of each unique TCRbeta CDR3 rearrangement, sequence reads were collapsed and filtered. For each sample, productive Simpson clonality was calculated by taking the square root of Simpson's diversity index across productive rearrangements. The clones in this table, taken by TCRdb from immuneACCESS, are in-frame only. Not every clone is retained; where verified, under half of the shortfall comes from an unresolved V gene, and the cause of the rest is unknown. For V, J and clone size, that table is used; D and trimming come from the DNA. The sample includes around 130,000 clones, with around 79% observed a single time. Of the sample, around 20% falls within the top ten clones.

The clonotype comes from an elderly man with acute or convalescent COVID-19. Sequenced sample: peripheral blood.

The sequence in DNA is TGTGCCAGCAGCCAAGATTCACACCCGGCTAGAAAGCAGTACTTC. This is translated as CASSQDSHPARKQYF. The chain couples TRBV3-1 (or the pseudogene TRBV3-2) to TRBJ2-7; no D segment can be confidently identified. V drops 0 bases and J drops 8 bases, leaving 17 bases in between. The CDR3 runs 15 residues from the cysteine to the phenylalanine. The read is trimmed to its CDR3 DNA, 45 bases read in frame from base 1. CDR1 and CDR2 were assigned from the germline V gene (reference sequence) as LGHDT and YNNKEL.